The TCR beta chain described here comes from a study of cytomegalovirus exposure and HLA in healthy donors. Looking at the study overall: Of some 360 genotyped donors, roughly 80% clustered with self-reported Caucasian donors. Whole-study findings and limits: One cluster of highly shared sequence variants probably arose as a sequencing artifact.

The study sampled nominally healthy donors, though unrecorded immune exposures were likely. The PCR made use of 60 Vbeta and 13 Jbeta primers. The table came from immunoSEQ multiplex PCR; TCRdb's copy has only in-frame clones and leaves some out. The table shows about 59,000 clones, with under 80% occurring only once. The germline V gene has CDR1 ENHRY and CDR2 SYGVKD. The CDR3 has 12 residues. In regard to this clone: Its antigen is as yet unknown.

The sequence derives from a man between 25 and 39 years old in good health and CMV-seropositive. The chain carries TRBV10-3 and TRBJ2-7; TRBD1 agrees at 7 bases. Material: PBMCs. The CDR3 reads CSNKGAEYEQYF. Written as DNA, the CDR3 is TGTTCCAACAAGGGGGCGGAATACGAGCAGTACTTC.